The clone carrying this T cell receptor beta chain was recorded many times. Its cognate antigen is unknown. TCRdb re-called the 5' RACE reads with MiXCR, one entry per CDR3 protein. Here the sample spans approximately 88,000 distinct CDR3 sequences, around 9.4% being singletons. The sample originates from a study of CD8 T cells in ankylosing spondylitis. This CDR3 spans 11 amino acids. V lost 6 bases, J lost 5 bases, and 4 bases lay in between. Whole-study results and caveats: A TCR beta motif of several highly homologous variants seemed to mark ankylosing spondylitis blood.

The TCR was taken from a male donor with ankylosing spondylitis or in good health (not recorded which). This chain connects TRBV12-3 or TRBV12-4 to TRBJ2-2; D is ambiguous. Sequencing was carried out using blood, either unsorted or a sorted T cell fraction (not recorded which). The CDR3 here is CASRVTGELFF. The CDR3 DNA follows: TGTGCCAGCAGGGTAACCGGGGAGCTGTTTTTT.